This T cell receptor (beta chain) appears in the sequencing data of a study of T-cell memory formation after mild COVID-19. CDR1 SGHDN and CDR2 FVKESK come from the germline V gene. This CDR3 comprises 14 residues. The V segment lost 2 bases and the J segment 8 bases; nucleotides outside the gene matches: 6. MiXCR was run by TCRdb on the 5' RACE reads, yielding one entry per CDR3 protein. The sample lists roughly 160,000 distinct CDR3 sequences, 10% to 15% seen once, with approximately 3.3% in the top ten. Input material: PBMCs or a T cell subset sorted from them (not recorded which). The TCR was taken from a man aged 18 to 30 who had mild COVID-19 (a few samples of this study predate the infection). Cell type and time point are not known. This sequence joins TRBV14 and TRBJ2-1; 7 positions match TRBD2. In DNA, the CDR3 is TGTGCCAGCAGCCAATGGGTACGGGGGGATGAGCAGTTCTTC. It specifies CASSQWVRGDEQFF.